This entry lists 19 T cell receptor beta chains sequenced from one sample in a study of T cell changes during pregnancy in multiple sclerosis. The table came from immunoSEQ multiplex PCR; TCRdb's copy has only in-frame clones and leaves some out. This sample has 30,000 to 45,000 clones, with more than 70% found just once. The sequencing here drew on CD4+ T cells from peripheral blood mononuclear cells, taken in the first trimester of pregnancy. The receptors derive from a female donor with multiple sclerosis, enrolled in a pregnancy study.

The rearrangement joins TRBV4-1 to TRBJ2-5; D is possibly TRBD2 (7 bases). The CDR3 sequence is 15 residues long. V dropped 0 bases and J dropped 5 bases, with 13 bases sitting between them. CDR1 and CDR2 (germline): MGHRA, YSYEKL. CDR3 nucleotides: TGCGCCAGCAGCCAAGAGGAGGGGGGGCGGGAGACCCAGTACTTC. It yields the protein CASSQEEGGRETQYF.

The rearrangement uses TRBV2 and TRBJ1-2; D perhaps matches TRBD1 (5 bases). V was clipped by 3 bases and J by 1 base, with 9 bases between them. Germline V gene sequence: CDR1 SNHLY, CDR2 FYNNEI. The length of the CDR3 is 14 residues. CDR3 in DNA: TGTGCCAGCAGTGACGACAGATATAACTATGGCTACACCTTC. Translating gives CASSDDRYNYGYTF.

This chain uses TRBV11-2 with TRBJ2-1; no clear D. The V gene lost 3 bases and the J gene lost 0 bases, with 12 bases spanning the gap. Germline loops: CDR1 SGHAT, CDR2 FQNNGV. CDR3 length equals 16 residues. The CDR3 coding sequence is TGTGCCAGCAGCTTCAGTAACAGCCTCTCCTACAATGAGCAGTTCTTC. Translated: CASSFSNSLSYNEQFF.

The chain uses TRBV19 and TRBJ1-6, with 9 bases lining up with TRBD1. The junction had 8 bases not matched to a gene; V was cut back by 7 bases and J by 10 bases. From germline, CDR1 is LNHDA and CDR2 SQIVND (reference sequence). The CDR3 covers 14 residues. CDR3 residues: CASTLDRGSSPLHF. CDR3 bases: TGTGCCAGTACTCTGGACAGGGGCAGCTCACCCCTCCACTTT.

The rearrangement links TRBV7-8 to TRBJ2-7; 7 bases are shared with TRBD2. The CDR3 is 12 residues long. The V segment lost 6 bases and the J segment 6 bases; nucleotides outside the gene matches: 5. CDR1 and CDR2 from the germline V gene are SGHVS and FQNEAQ. The DNA of the CDR3 is TGTGCCAGCAGTCCGGGACTACCCGAGCAGTACTTC. It specifies CASSPGLPEQYF.

This chain links TRBV10-2 with TRBJ2-7; 7 bases fit TRBD2. CDR3 length equals 14 residues. Germline-derived CDR1 and CDR2 are WSHSY and SAAADI. V shed 9 bases, J shed 5 bases, and the junction held 13 bases outside the gene matches. The CDR3 loop reads CASRLRGGPHEQYF. CDR3 nucleotide sequence: TGCGCCAGTCGTCTCCGGGGAGGGCCCCACGAGCAGTACTTC.

The rearrangement links TRBV5-1 to TRBJ2-7; D gene ambiguous. With 0 bases removed from V and 3 bases from J, the gap between germline ends came to 4 bases. Per germline, CDR1 SGHRS and CDR2 YFSETQ. CDR3 length equals 12 residues. The CDR3 reads CASSLDNYEQYF. CDR3 nucleotide sequence: TGCGCCAGCAGCTTGGACAACTACGAGCAGTACTTC.

CDR3 in amino acids: CAWSARRSTDTQYF. As DNA, the CDR3 is TGTGCCTGGAGTGCTCGCCGGAGCACAGATACGCAGTATTTT. The chain uses TRBV30 and TRBJ2-3; no reliable D call. From germline, CDR1 is GTSNPN and CDR2 SVGIG (reference sequence). The CDR3 spans 14 residues. Trimming left V 1 base short and J 0 bases short, with 8 bases between.

The rearrangement uses TRBV11-2 and TRBJ1-1, with TRBD1 matching 10 bases. The CDR3 consists of 15 residues. CDR1 and CDR2 (germline): SGHAT, FQNNGV. Germline trimming cut 5 bases from V and 7 bases from J; bases unmatched to any gene: 10. The CDR3 coding sequence is TGTGCCAGCAGCCTAACCGGGACAGGGGACAGTGAAGCTTTCTTT. Protein product: CASSLTGTGDSEAFF.

This chain uses TRBV6-1 with TRBJ1-3, with TRBD1 matching 11 bases. Germline CDR1 is MNHNS and CDR2 is SASEGT. V gave up 4 bases and J gave up 4 bases; unmatched junction bases: 9. The CDR3 has 17 amino acids. This CDR3 reads CASSAFGQGAVGNTIYF. The CDR3 DNA follows: TGTGCCAGCAGTGCGTTTGGACAGGGGGCAGTCGGAAACACCATATATTTT.

This chain uses TRBV19 with TRBJ2-3, with TRBD1 matching over 7 bases. The V and J ends lost 6 bases and 0 bases, in that order; junction bases with no gene match: 15. The CDR3 has 18 amino acids. Germline CDR1 reads LNHDA; CDR2 reads SQIVND (reference sequence). The CDR3 region is CASSSTGFLPTSTDTQYF. The CDR3 nucleotides are TGTGCCAGTAGCTCGACAGGGTTTTTACCTACTAGCACAGATACGCAGTATTTT.

The chain recombines TRBV10-2 with TRBJ1-2; TRBD1 might be the D (6 bases). The CDR3 sequence is 13 residues long. Germline assignment: CDR1 WSHSY and CDR2 SAAADI. Trimming stripped 3 bases from V and 13 bases from J, with 18 bases between. The CDR3 DNA follows: TGCGCCAGCAGTGAACGGGGGGCGCCCCCCCCCACCTTC. The encoded protein is CASSERGAPPPTF.

The chain joins TRBV30 to TRBJ2-3, with TRBD1 matching 8 bases. CDR3 size: 15 residues. Germline CDR1 and CDR2: GTSNPN and SVGIG (reference sequence). The CDR3 loop is CACLQGAVRTDTQYF. As DNA, the CDR3 is TGTGCTTGCCTTCAGGGGGCAGTTAGGACAGATACGCAGTATTTT. The entire variable domain, with the rest obtained from reference TRBV30 and TRBJ2-3, is as follows: SQTIHQWPATLVQPVGSPLSLECTVEGTSNPNLYWYRQAAGRGLQLLFYSVGIGQISSEVPQNLSASRPQDRQFILSSKKLLLSDSGFYLCACLQGAVRTDTQYFGPGTRLTVL.

This chain's CDR3 is CASGQANYGYTF. CDR3 sequence (DNA): TGTGCCAGCGGACAGGCTAACTATGGCTACACCTTC. This rearrangement joins TRBV5-5 to TRBJ1-2, with 7 bases that match TRBD1. CDR1 and CDR2 from the germline V gene are SGHKS and YYEKEE (reference sequence). The ends lost 7 bases at V and 0 bases at J; junction bases unmatched: 0. The length of the CDR3 is 12 residues.

J is TRBJ1-1 and V is TRBV5-7; no clear D gene. TRBV5-7 is an ORF, and what it does is uncertain. The CDR3 totals 15 residues. With 0 bases removed from V and 0 bases from J, the gap between germline ends came to 9 bases. The CDR3 region has the DNA TGTGCCAGCAGCTTGGCCTCGGTGCTGAACACTGAAGCTTTCTTT. Translated, it gives CASSLASVLNTEAFF.

The chain uses TRBV9 and TRBJ2-2; D is perhaps TRBD1 (6 bases). Deletions cut 3 bases from V and 1 base from J, with 7 bases between. From germline, CDR1 is SGDLS and CDR2 YYNGEE. This CDR3 comprises 14 residues. The CDR3 DNA follows: TGTGCCAGCAGCGCGGACAGGAACACCGGGGAGCTGTTTTTT. Amino acid sequence: CASSADRNTGELFF.

This clone was recorded only once. The chain employs TRBV19 and TRBJ2-2, with 7 bases matching TRBD1. The germline gives CDR1 LNHDA, CDR2 SQIVND (reference sequence). The CDR3 totals 15 residues. Trimming took 1 base from V and 2 from J; bases not matched to a gene: 1. The CDR3 DNA is TGTGCCAGTAGTATAGGGGACAGAAACACCGGGGAGCTGTTTTTT. Its translation is CASSIGDRNTGELFF.

The chain employs TRBV5-5 and TRBJ2-3; TRBD2 matches 9 bases. This CDR3 has 17 amino acids. Germline V gene data show CDR1 as SGHKS and CDR2 as YYEKEE (reference sequence). V trimming: 2 bases; J trimming: 0 bases; junction bases outside the gene matches: 7. CDR3 coding DNA: TGTGCCAGCAGCTTTCGGGCTAGCGGGGCTAGCACAGATACGCAGTATTTT. Protein product: CASSFRASGASTDTQYF.

The chain has TRBV27 and TRBJ1-1, with D unresolved. In germline, CDR1 is MNHEY, CDR2 SMNVEV (reference sequence). This CDR3 spans 13 amino acids. Trimming removed 3 bases from V and 0 bases from J, with 5 bases in between. The CDR3 is CASSFSMNTEAFF. The CDR3 coding sequence is TGTGCCAGCAGTTTCAGTATGAACACTGAAGCTTTCTTT.